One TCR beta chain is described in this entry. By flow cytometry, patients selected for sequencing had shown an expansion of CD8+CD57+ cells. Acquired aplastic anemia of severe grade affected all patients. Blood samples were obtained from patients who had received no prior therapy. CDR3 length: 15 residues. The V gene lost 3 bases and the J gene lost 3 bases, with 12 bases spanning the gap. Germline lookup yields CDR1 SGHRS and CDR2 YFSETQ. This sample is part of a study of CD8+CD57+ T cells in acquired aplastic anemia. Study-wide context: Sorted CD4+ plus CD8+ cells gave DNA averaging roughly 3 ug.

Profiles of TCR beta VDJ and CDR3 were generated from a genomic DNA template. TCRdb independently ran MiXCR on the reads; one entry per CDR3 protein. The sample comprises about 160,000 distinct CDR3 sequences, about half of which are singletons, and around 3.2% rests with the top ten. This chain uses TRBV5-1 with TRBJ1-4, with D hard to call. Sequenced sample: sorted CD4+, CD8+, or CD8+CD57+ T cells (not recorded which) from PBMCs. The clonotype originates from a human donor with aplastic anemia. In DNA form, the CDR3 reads TGCGCCAGCAGCTCGGATTGGGGAGCTAATGAAAAACTGTTTTTT. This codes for CASSSDWGANEKLFF.